The present T cell receptor (beta chain) was sequenced within a study of cytomegalovirus exposure and HLA in healthy donors. With regard to this clone: Other DNA sequences from this sample encode an identical CDR3 as well.

The PCR had 60 Vbeta and 13 Jbeta primers. Generated by immunoSEQ multiplex PCR, the TCRdb table keeps only in-frame clones and is missing some. The table records 90,000 to 100,000 clones, 80% of them present only once. Trimming shortened V by 10 bases and J by 1 base, and 13 bases separated the two germline ends. The CDR3 length is 13 residues. CDR1 is LNHNV, CDR2 YYDKDF, per germline (reference sequence). The sequencing input was PBMCs. The source is a man younger than 35 in good health and CMV-seronegative. V and J are TRBV15 and TRBJ1-1; D gene ambiguous. DNA for the CDR3: TGTGCCATCGCCCGGGGATGGAACACTGAAGCTTTCTTT. Residues: CAIARGWNTEAFF.